A selection of T cell receptor beta chains follows, all from one sample in a study of neoadjuvant anti-PD-1 for oral cavity cancer. Generated by immunoSEQ multiplex PCR, the TCRdb table keeps only in-frame clones and is missing some. The profile shows approximately 7,100 clones, under 55% of them singletons. The sequences come from tumor tissue, collected before nivolumab (anti-PD-1) treatment. All receptors derive from a person aged 35-79 years with oral cavity squamous cell carcinoma. Each CDR3 is given without its conserved first and last residue. Fields, in order: V gene, CDR3 protein.

v_gene: TRBV27; CDR3aa: ASSLYSGHYSGANVLT
v_gene: TRBV5-3; CDR3aa: ARSETGTGGNGYT
v_gene: TRBV11-2; CDR3aa: ASSKDRGWSYGYT
v_gene: TRBV6-5; CDR3aa: ASSPMGGGGYT
v_gene: TRBV9; CDR3aa: ASSEGGQSTDTQY
v_gene: TRBV29-1; CDR3aa: SVPLQGLDGYT
v_gene: TRBV7-3; CDR3aa: ASSLEGAGTEAF
v_gene: TRBV28; CDR3aa: ASSPILGQGANIQY
v_gene: TRBV9; CDR3aa: ASSGGQGGQPQH
v_gene: TRBV7-2; CDR3aa: ASSPLGKTNEKLF
v_gene: TRBV6-5; CDR3aa: ASRQDRAGNTIY
v_gene: TRBV29-1; CDR3aa: SVEDPYTEAF
v_gene: TRBV13; CDR3aa: ASSSRQEFHEQY
v_gene: TRBV2; CDR3aa: ASRFGTSGGPYNEQF
v_gene: TRBV6-5; CDR3aa: ATKPGGYGYT
v_gene: TRBV5-5; CDR3aa: ASSLEVRGYT
v_gene: TRBV28; CDR3aa: ASSLRTGGTEAF
v_gene: TRBV6-5; CDR3aa: ASSYAGGRAF
v_gene: TRBV6-6; CDR3aa: ASSYSTSSYEQY
v_gene: TRBV6-1; CDR3aa: ASRIQSLSGELF
v_gene: TRBV27; CDR3aa: ASSLRPESNGYT
v_gene: TRBV7-8; CDR3aa: ASSFAGQFNEKLF
v_gene: TRBV7-3; CDR3aa: ASSFGTGVPYEQY
v_gene: TRBV25-1; CDR3aa: ASSGAGTVDREAF
v_gene: TRBV6-6; CDR3aa: ASSPGGNLAISNQH
v_gene: TRBV10-2; CDR3aa: ATNYPGPSNNEQF
v_gene: TRBV6-5; CDR3aa: ASSYSQTPNEKLF
v_gene: TRBV5-1; CDR3aa: ASSLGGPGTEAF
v_gene: TRBV5-5; CDR3aa: ASSLGYEQY
v_gene: TRBV6-5; CDR3aa: ASRPPSGGAWEQY
v_gene: TRBV28; CDR3aa: ASSISRAVTDTQY
v_gene: TRBV5-5; CDR3aa: ASSQDPDRVYGYT
v_gene: TRBV7-8; CDR3aa: ASSLYGGRETQY
v_gene: TRBV18; CDR3aa: ASSPPRGSGVRGEQF
v_gene: TRBV5-1; CDR3aa: ASSLDQLGNSPLH
v_gene: TRBV5-8; CDR3aa: ASSLGAGGPWNEQF
v_gene: TRBV5-4; CDR3aa: ASSLVDSPLH
v_gene: TRBV29-1; CDR3aa: SVAGSMNTEAF
v_gene: TRBV19; CDR3aa: ASSILAGLSTDTQY
v_gene: TRBV10-1; CDR3aa: ASREGGPNTEAF
v_gene: TRBV10-3; CDR3aa: AISDGRAATDTQY
v_gene: TRBV5-6; CDR3aa: ASSPYLRQASSYNEQF
v_gene: TRBV11-2; CDR3aa: ASSLDGVRSYNSPLH
v_gene: TRBV4-3; CDR3aa: ASSQDLTSGGANEQF
v_gene: TRBV19; CDR3aa: ASSFVPPTPGTGGPGELF
v_gene: TRBV28; CDR3aa: ASSRGGRDSNQPQH
v_gene: TRBV6-6; CDR3aa: ASSRQGSNQPQH
v_gene: TRBV10-2; CDR3aa: ASKGGTGTYEQY
v_gene: TRBV11-3; CDR3aa: ASSAAGTGATDTQY
v_gene: TRBV9; CDR3aa: ASSVGTVNTGELF
v_gene: TRBV9; CDR3aa: ASSVEGRAPPNEQF
v_gene: TRBV6-1; CDR3aa: ASSEALVGTINNEQF
v_gene: TRBV5-4; CDR3aa: ASSSQQAYNEQF
v_gene: TRBV7-8; CDR3aa: ASSLRQGESPLH
v_gene: TRBV7-2; CDR3aa: ASSPGQGLSGNTIY
v_gene: TRBV11-3; CDR3aa: ASSHRGTDTQY
v_gene: TRBV30; CDR3aa: ASRDRGTYGYT